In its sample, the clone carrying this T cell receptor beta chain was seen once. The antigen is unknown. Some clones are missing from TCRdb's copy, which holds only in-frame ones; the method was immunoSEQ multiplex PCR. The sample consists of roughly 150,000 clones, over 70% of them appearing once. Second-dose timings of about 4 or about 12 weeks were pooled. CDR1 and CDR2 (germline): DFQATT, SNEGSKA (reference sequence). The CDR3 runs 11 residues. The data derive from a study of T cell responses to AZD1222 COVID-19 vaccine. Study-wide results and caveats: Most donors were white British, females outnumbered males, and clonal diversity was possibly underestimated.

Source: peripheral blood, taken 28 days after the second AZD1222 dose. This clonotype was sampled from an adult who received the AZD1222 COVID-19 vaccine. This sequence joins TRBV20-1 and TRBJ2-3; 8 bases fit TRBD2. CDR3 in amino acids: CSRREGDTQYF. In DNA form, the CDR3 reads TGCTCCCGTCGGGAGGGGGATACGCAGTATTTT.